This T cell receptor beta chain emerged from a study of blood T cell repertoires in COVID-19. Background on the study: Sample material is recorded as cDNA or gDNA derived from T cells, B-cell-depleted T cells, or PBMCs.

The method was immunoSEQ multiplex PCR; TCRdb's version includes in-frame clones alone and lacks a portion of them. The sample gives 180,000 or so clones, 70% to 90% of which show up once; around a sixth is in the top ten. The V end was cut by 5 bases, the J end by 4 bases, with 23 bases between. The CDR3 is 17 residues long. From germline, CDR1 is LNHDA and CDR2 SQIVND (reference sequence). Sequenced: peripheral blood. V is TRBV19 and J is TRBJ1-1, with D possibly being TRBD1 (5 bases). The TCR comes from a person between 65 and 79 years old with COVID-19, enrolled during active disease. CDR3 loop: CASSGRDGDLDSTEAFF. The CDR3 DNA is TGTGCCAGTAGTGGGCGGGACGGAGACTTAGATAGCACTGAAGCTTTCTTT.